Shown below are 5 T cell receptor beta chains from a single sample sequenced in a study of shared clonotypes between healthy human individuals. The repertoire was sequenced with immunoSEQ multiplex PCR; TCRdb's copy has only in-frame clones and lacks some. The sample has approximately 500,000 clones, nearly 80% seen once. Material: PBMCs. These TCRs come from a middle-aged woman in good health. Some clones in this sample may be carry-over from other donors' samples.

Comments on this clone: Other DNA sequences in the sample encode the same CDR3. The genes are TRBV29-1 and TRBJ2-2; 9 bases line up with TRBD2. This CDR3 is 14 amino acids long. Trimming removed 7 bases from V and 2 bases from J; junction bases left unmatched: 5. The V gene's germline CDR1 is SQVTM and CDR2 ANQGSEA. The CDR3 is CSARTSENTGELFF. Here the CDR3 DNA reads TGCAGCGCAAGGACTAGCGAAAACACCGGGGAGCTGTTTTTT.

As DNA, the CDR3 is TGTGCCATTGCCAACAACAGGGGCACTGAAGCTTTCTTT. Amino acid sequence: CAIANNRGTEAFF. This chain uses TRBV28 with TRBJ1-1, with 7 nucleotides matching TRBD1. The germline CDR1 and CDR2 sequences are MDHEN and SYDVKM. The ends lost 10 bases at V and 4 bases at J; junction bases unmatched: 9. CDR3 size: 13 residues.

This sequence joins TRBV19 and TRBJ2-7, with TRBD1 as a possible D gene (5 bases). V was cut by 3 bases and J by 0 bases, with 12 bases left in between. The CDR3 consists of 15 residues. The germline CDR1 and CDR2 sequences are LNHDA and SQIVND (reference sequence). The CDR3 region is CASSIRQGVSYEQYF. Written as DNA, the CDR3 is TGTGCCAGTAGTATCAGGCAAGGGGTCTCCTACGAGCAGTACTTC. Full variable domain (rest looked up from reference TRBV19 and TRBJ2-7): DGGITQSPKYLFRKEGQNVTLSCEQNLNHDAMYWYRQDPGQGLRLIYYSQIVNDFQKGDIAEGYSVSREKKESFPLTVTSAQKNPTAFYLCASSIRQGVSYEQYFGPGTRLTVT.

The V gene is TRBV2, the J gene TRBJ1-2; TRBD1 matches 9 bases. Germline V gives CDR1 SNHLY, CDR2 FYNNEI. The V gene end was trimmed by 5 bases and the J gene end by 6 bases; junction bases not matched to a gene: 10. The length of the CDR3 is 15 residues. The CDR3 protein is CASSRTGAQLNGYTF. The CDR3 nucleotides are TGTGCCAGCAGTCGGACAGGGGCCCAACTTAATGGCTACACCTTC.

V gene TRBV15 combines with J gene TRBJ2-1, with D unresolved. This CDR3 contains 13 residues. V was trimmed by 1 base and J by 4 bases, leaving 5 bases between them. Germline loops: CDR1 LNHNV, CDR2 YYDKDF (reference sequence). CDR3 region: CATSRVSYNEQFF. The DNA of the CDR3 is TGTGCCACCAGCAGAGTTAGTTACAATGAGCAGTTCTTC.